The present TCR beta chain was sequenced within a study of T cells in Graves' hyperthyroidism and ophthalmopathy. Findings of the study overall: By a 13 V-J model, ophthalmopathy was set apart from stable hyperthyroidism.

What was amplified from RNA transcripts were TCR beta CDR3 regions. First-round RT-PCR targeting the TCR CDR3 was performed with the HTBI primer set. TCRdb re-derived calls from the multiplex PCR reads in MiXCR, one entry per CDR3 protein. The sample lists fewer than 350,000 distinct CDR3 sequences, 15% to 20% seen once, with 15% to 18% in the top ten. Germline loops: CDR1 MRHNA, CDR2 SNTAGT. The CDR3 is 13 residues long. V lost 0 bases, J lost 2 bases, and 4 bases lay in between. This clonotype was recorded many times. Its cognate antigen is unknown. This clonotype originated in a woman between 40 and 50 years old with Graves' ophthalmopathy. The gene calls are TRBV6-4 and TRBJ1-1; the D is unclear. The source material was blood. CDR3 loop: CASSDSPNTEAFF. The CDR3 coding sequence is TGTGCCAGCAGTGACTCTCCAAACACTGAAGCTTTCTTT.